The T cell receptor (beta chain) under discussion was sequenced for a study of blood T cell repertoires in COVID-19. Only in-frame clones appear in the TCRdb table, and some are missing; sequencing was by immunoSEQ multiplex PCR. Altogether more than 100,000 clones are present, 84% being singletons, with the ten largest covering about 12%. The CDR3 contains 18 residues. CDR1 MRHNA and CDR2 SNTAGT come from the germline V gene. The junction had 11 bases not matched to a gene; V was cut back by 3 bases and J by 2 bases. The chain recombines TRBV6-4 with TRBJ2-1, with 9 bases lining up with TRBD1. The TCR originated in a woman between 25 and 40 years old who had recovered from COVID-19. The specimen was peripheral blood. The CDR3 nucleotides are TGTGCCAGCAGTGAACTTACCCCGGGACAGGGTCCCTACAATGAGCAGTTCTTC. It encodes CASSELTPGQGPYNEQFF.